Each of the 19 T cell receptor beta chains below was sequenced from the same sample in a study of beta chain features in type 1 diabetes. Study conclusions and caveats: Type 1 diabetes patients had TCRB CDR3s that were shorter (moderately but significantly so) in all four CD4+ subsets.

These receptors have no known antigen. What was sequenced were expressed TCRB transcripts, since all of the isolated RNA had been reverse transcribed. This table comes from immunoSEQ multiplex PCR, and its TCRdb copy is limited to in-frame clones, with some not included. The sample consists of approximately 600,000 clones, 9.5% to 15% of them appearing once. What was sequenced was naive CD4+ T cells from blood. The receptors shown here come from a man aged 30-40 years with type 1 diabetes.

The J gene is TRBJ2-1, the V gene TRBV11-2; D may be TRBD1 (6 bases). Germline V gene sequence: CDR1 SGHAT, CDR2 FQNNGV. V shed 6 bases and J shed 5 bases, with 11 bases lying between them. This CDR3 spans 13 amino acids. CDR3 in DNA: TGTGCCAGCAGTCCCGGACAGAACAATGAGCAGTTCTTC. Residues: CASSPGQNNEQFF.

V gene TRBV7-8 combines with J gene TRBJ1-2; D is ambiguous. The CDR3 loop spans 15 amino acids. CDR1 SGHVS and CDR2 FQNEAQ come from the germline V gene. The V end was cut by 5 bases, the J end by 4 bases, with 17 bases between. CDR3: CASSLLSSPGYGYTF. The CDR3 DNA reads TGTGCCAGCAGCCTATTATCGTCCCCGGGCTATGGCTACACCTTC.

This chain links TRBV5-4 with TRBJ1-2; the D gene is possibly TRBD1 (6 bases). The CDR3 covers 15 residues. CDR1 and CDR2 from the germline V gene are SGHNT and YYREEE (reference sequence). V lost 0 bases to trimming and J lost 2 bases, with 11 bases between them. This CDR3 reads CASSLDIQGNYGYTF. The CDR3 region has the DNA TGTGCCAGCAGCTTGGACATACAGGGCAACTATGGCTACACCTTC.

This clone was found a few times. V usage is TRBV7-9 and J usage is TRBJ2-5, with a weak D call TRBD1 (5 bases). This CDR3 is 14 amino acids long. Per the germline V gene, CDR1 is SEHNR and CDR2 is FQNEAQ (reference sequence). Trimming left V 3 bases short and J 4 bases short, with 12 bases between. The CDR3 loop reads CASSFLQGGETQYF. As DNA, the CDR3 is TGTGCCAGCAGCTTCCTCCAGGGTGGAGAGACCCAGTACTTC.

This clone was counted between two and nine times. The genes are TRBV11-3 and TRBJ2-1, with 15 bases lining up with TRBD2. The germline gives CDR1 SGHNT, CDR2 YENEEA. The CDR3 runs to 15 residues. V trimming: 5 bases; J trimming: 7 bases; junction bases outside the gene matches: 3. The CDR3 sequence: CASSAGLAGGNEQFF. In nucleotides, the CDR3 is TGTGCCAGCAGCGCGGGACTAGCGGGGGGTAATGAGCAGTTCTTC.

V gene TRBV28 combines with J gene TRBJ1-2, with 10 bases that match TRBD1. CDR1 MDHEN and CDR2 SYDVKM come from the germline V gene. CDR3 length equals 14 residues. Losses at the gene ends were 3 bases for V and 3 bases for J; bases not matched to a gene: 1. As DNA, the CDR3 is TGTGCCAGCAGTTTCGGACAGGGGGACTATGGCTACACCTTC. Translating gives CASSFGQGDYGYTF.

This clone was seen only a few times. V usage is TRBV30 and J usage is TRBJ2-5; D possibly corresponds to TRBD1 (6 bases). Trimming shortened V by 0 bases and J by 5 bases, and 10 bases separated the two germline ends. The CDR3 extends over 13 amino acids. The germline gives CDR1 GTSNPN, CDR2 SVGIG (reference sequence). In DNA form, the CDR3 reads TGTGCCTGGAGTGTGGGGGCGGCGGAGACCCAGTACTTC. This codes for CAWSVGAAETQYF. Drawing the rest from reference TRBV30 and TRBJ2-5, the complete variable domain is SQTIHQWPATLVQPVGSPLSLECTVEGTSNPNLYWYRQAAGRGLQLLFYSVGIGQISSEVPQNLSASRPQDRQFILSSKKLLLSDSGFYLCAWSVGAAETQYFGPGTRLLVL.

The chain couples TRBV2 to TRBJ2-3; D uncertain. This CDR3 region has 12 residues. The V and J ends lost 2 bases and 7 bases respectively, with 7 bases between them. CDR1 SNHLY and CDR2 FYNNEI come from the germline V gene. CDR3: CASSEQANTQYF. The CDR3 DNA sequence: TGTGCCAGCAGTGAACAGGCCAATACGCAGTATTTT.

This clone occurred a few times. The rearrangement uses TRBV4-2 and TRBJ2-1; no reliable D call. The V gene lost 1 base and the J gene lost 3 bases, with 13 bases spanning the gap. CDR1 and CDR2 (germline): LGHNA, YNFKEQ. The CDR3 has 16 amino acids. This chain's CDR3 is CASSQGSLTFYNEQFF. The CDR3 nucleotides are TGTGCCAGCAGCCAAGGGTCCCTAACTTTCTACAATGAGCAGTTCTTC.

This clone was found a few times. In nucleotides, the CDR3 is TGTGCCAGCTCAGGGAGGGGAAAAAACATTCAGTACTTC. Translating gives CASSGRGKNIQYF. The chain employs TRBV25-1 and TRBJ2-4, with TRBD2 identical over 7 bases. Germline CDR1 reads MGHDK; CDR2 reads SYGVNS. The CDR3 covers 13 residues. The V segment lost 8 bases and the J segment 4 bases; nucleotides outside the gene matches: 5.

This clone turned up a few times. The rearrangement links TRBV4-3 to TRBJ1-5; 8 bases are a match to TRBD1. Looked up from germline, CDR1 is LGHNA and CDR2 is YSLEER. The V gene end was trimmed by 2 bases and the J gene end by 6 bases; junction bases not matched to a gene: 6. This CDR3 region has 15 residues. The CDR3 DNA is TGCGCCAGCAGCCAATCGGACAGGGAGGTTCAGCCCCAGCATTTT. This gives the protein CASSQSDREVQPQHF.

A few counts support this clone. Distinct nucleotide sequences in the sample also encode this CDR3. The chain employs TRBV2 and TRBJ2-7; D ambiguous. The CDR3 contains 11 residues. Trimming left V 4 bases short and J 7 bases short, with 8 bases between. The germline V gene encodes CDR1 SNHLY and CDR2 FYNNEI. DNA for the CDR3: TGTGCCAGCAGTGTGGAGTCGGAGCAGTACTTC. Protein product: CASSVESEQYF. Filled out from reference TRBV2 and TRBJ2-7, the complete variable domain reads EPEVTQTPSHQVTQMGQEVILRCVPISNHLYFYWYRQILGQKVEFLVSFYNNEISEKSEIFDDQFSVERPDGSNFTLKIRSTKLEDSAMYFCASSVESEQYFGPGTRLTVT.

This clone showed up just a few times. V and J are TRBV29-1 and TRBJ2-3, with D maybe TRBD1 (5 bases). CDR1 is SQVTM and CDR2 is ANQGSEA in the germline V gene. V lost 4 bases and J lost 0, with 5 bases in between. The CDR3 is 12 amino acids. The CDR3 nucleotides are TGCAGCGTTGGACAGAGCACAGATACGCAGTATTTT. This translates into CSVGQSTDTQYF.

This sequence joins TRBV5-1 and TRBJ2-3; D gene unclear. Germline V CDR1 and CDR2: SGHRS, YFSETQ. The CDR3 spans 14 residues. V dropped 0 bases and J dropped 2 bases, with 7 bases sitting between them. The CDR3 reads CASSLGLLTDTQYF. CDR3 nucleotide sequence: TGCGCCAGCAGCTTGGGGTTACTCACAGATACGCAGTATTTT.

This clone was recorded a few times. The chain joins TRBV9 to TRBJ1-2; the D gene is possibly TRBD1 (5 bases). CDR3 length: 13 amino acids. The germline gives CDR1 SGDLS, CDR2 YYNGEE. V was pared by 3 bases and J by 8 bases, with 14 bases between. Written as DNA, the CDR3 is TGTGCCAGCAGCGAAGGGACCCACCCGGGCTACACCTTC. Its protein is CASSEGTHPGYTF. The full variable domain, its missing parts supplied by reference TRBV9 and TRBJ1-2, is DSGVTQTPKHLITATGQRVTLRCSPRSGDLSVYWYQQSLDQGLQFLIQYYNGEERAKGNILERFSAQQFPDLHSELNLSSLELGDSALYFCASSEGTHPGYTFGSGTRLTVV.

This clone appeared a few times. This sequence joins TRBV7-2 and TRBJ2-3, with D unresolved. Germline V lookup: CDR1 SGHTA, CDR2 FQGNSA. The V end lost 7 bases, the J end lost 3 bases, and 2 bases lay between the germline ends. This CDR3 has 10 amino acids. The CDR3: CASTTDTQYF. For the CDR3, the DNA is TGTGCCAGCACAACAGATACGCAGTATTTT.

The chain couples TRBV15 to TRBJ2-4, with TRBD2 matching 9 bases. J gave up 6 bases and V 0 bases, and 9 bases lay outside the gene matches. Germline lookup yields CDR1 LNHNV and CDR2 YYDKDF (reference sequence). The CDR3 runs to 17 residues. The CDR3, as DNA: TGTGCCACCAGCAGAGACCAGGCGGGGGGGCTGGGAAACATTCAGTACTTC. Amino acids: CATSRDQAGGLGNIQYF.

This clone was seen only a few times. The gene calls are TRBV19 and TRBJ2-7, with 15 bases identical to TRBD2. The CDR3 is made up of 16 amino acids. Germline V CDR1 and CDR2: LNHDA, SQIVND (reference sequence). V lost 4 bases, J lost 2 bases, and 3 bases stayed unmatched. The CDR3 nucleotides are TGTGCCAGTAGTACGGGACTAGCGGGGGGAACCTACGAGCAGTACTTC. It codes for CASSTGLAGGTYEQYF.

This clone was counted between two and nine times. The chain is built from TRBV6-5 and TRBJ2-5; D may correspond to TRBD1 or TRBD2 (5 bases each). CDR1 and CDR2 (germline): MNHEY, SVGAGI. This CDR3 spans 14 amino acids. Trimming cost V 0 bases and J 1 base, with 6 bases left between them. CDR3 in amino acids: CASSYSGAQETQYF. DNA of the CDR3: TGTGCCAGCAGTTACTCCGGGGCCCAAGAGACCCAGTACTTC.